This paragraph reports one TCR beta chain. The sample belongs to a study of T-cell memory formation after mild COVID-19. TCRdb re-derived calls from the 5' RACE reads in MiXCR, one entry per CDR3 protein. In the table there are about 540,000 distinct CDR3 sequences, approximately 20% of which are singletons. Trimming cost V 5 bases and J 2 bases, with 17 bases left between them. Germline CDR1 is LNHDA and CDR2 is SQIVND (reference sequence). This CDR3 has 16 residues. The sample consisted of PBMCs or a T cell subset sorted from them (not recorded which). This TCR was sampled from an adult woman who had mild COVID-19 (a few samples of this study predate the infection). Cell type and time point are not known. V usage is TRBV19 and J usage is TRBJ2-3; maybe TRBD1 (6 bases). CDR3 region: CASSPGHVLPTDTQYF. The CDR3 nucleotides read TGTGCCAGTAGTCCGGGACATGTCCTGCCCACAGATACGCAGTATTTT.